This TCR beta chain is drawn from a study of blood T cell repertoires in COVID-19 (dated by TCRdb to about 2020). In terms of the full investigation: Samples from collaborators originated in the United States, Italy and Spain and spanned both the acute and convalescent phases of COVID-19. The prospective study material was composed of cDNA or gDNA derived from T cells, B-cell-depleted T cells, or PBMCs. Where available, HLA class I and class II types were taken from metadata supplied by the sample provider and were not determined by assay-based typing. Sample metadata almost always included a de-identified subject ID, COVID-19 status, age in years and sex. The repertoires were made available in a free public database intended to serve as a resource for research on the immune response to SARS-CoV-2. Subjects who had been exposed to COVID-19, were actively infected with it, or had recovered from it provided the deeply sampled blood TCRbeta repertoires that made up the dataset. The samples were drawn from the first 160 participants of the ongoing ImmuneRACE study and from 1,254 subjects provided by 6 global collaborators. General findings and caveats noted by the study authors: The quantity of clinical and demographic metadata differed by source and by participant and was supplied without curation.

TCRbeta CDR3 regions were amplified from genomic DNA by means of the immunoSEQ Assay, a bias-controlled multiplex PCR. As for the original processing: Nucleated cell counts per sample were estimated from amplification of reference gene primers within the assay. Sequence reads were collapsed and filtered to measure the absolute abundance of every unique TCRbeta CDR3 rearrangement. For each sample, productive Simpson clonality was calculated as the square root of Simpson's diversity index over productive rearrangements. TCRdb's version of the immuneACCESS table is confined to in-frame rearrangements and falls short of the full clone set. An unresolved V gene accounts for under half of the shortfall where checked; the remainder is of unknown origin. The DNA gave D and trimming, while V, J and clone size come from that table. Across this sample there are about 54,000 clones, with roughly four fifths seen only once. Under 2% of the sample rests with the top ten.

Comment on this clone: The antigen it binds to is not known. No base quality values were provided; no much bigger clone lies one nucleotide off.

Whole blood was collected in K2EDTA tubes by collaborating institutions according to the institutions' own protocols. For TCRbeta analysis, collaborators shipped samples in one of three forms: frozen whole blood, isolated PBMCs, or DNA extracted from either of those sample types. V and J are truncated by 1 base and 4 bases respectively, leaving an intervening sequence of 11 bases. The CDR3, cysteine through phenylalanine, is 16 amino acids long. CDR3 DNA only is kept here, 48 bases in frame from base 1. Reading the germline V gene gives CDR1 MNHNS and CDR2 SASEGT. The chain is assembled from TRBV6-1 and TRBJ1-6, with a tentative D gene TRBD1 over 5 matching bases. Sequencing was carried out using peripheral blood. The source is a woman aged 55-75 years with acute or convalescent COVID-19. CDR3 loop: CASSEGEGRYNSPLHF. The DNA reads TGTGCCAGCAGTGAAGGGGAGGGACGGTATAATTCACCCCTCCACTTT.